Sequencing of this T cell receptor beta chain was carried out in a study of T-cell reconstitution after alpha-beta-depleted transplantation in children. Whole-study results and caveats: Hyperexpanded clones declined; after one year, newly produced T cells mostly supplied diversity. The study traced high day-60 TCRbeta diversity in some patients to surviving recipient T cells and thymic progenitors. Expanded graft clones, several hundred of them, were reportedly the source of alpha-beta T cells about two months after transplant.

Unique molecular identifiers were used to barcode this TCRbeta library. In TCRdb, the PCR reads were re-called with MiXCR into one record per CDR3 protein. The sample carries about 300,000 distinct CDR3 sequences, approximately 7.3% recorded once. The CDR3 extends over 13 amino acids. Germline assignment: CDR1 SGHTA and CDR2 FQGTGA. The ends lost 5 bases at V and 8 bases at J; junction bases unmatched: 3. This clonotype showed up many times. Its antigen is as yet unknown. The rearrangement uses TRBV7-3 and TRBJ2-3, with 11 nucleotides matching TRBD2. The material was peripheral blood, obtained 360 days after TCRalphabeta/CD19-depleted stem cell transplant. This clonotype was sampled from a female patient aged 2-9 years who had a stem cell transplant for Fanconi anemia, so the T cells may come from the graft donor. The CDR3 is CASSEGLAGTQYF. The CDR3, as DNA: TGTGCCAGCAGCGAAGGACTAGCGGGTACGCAGTATTTT.